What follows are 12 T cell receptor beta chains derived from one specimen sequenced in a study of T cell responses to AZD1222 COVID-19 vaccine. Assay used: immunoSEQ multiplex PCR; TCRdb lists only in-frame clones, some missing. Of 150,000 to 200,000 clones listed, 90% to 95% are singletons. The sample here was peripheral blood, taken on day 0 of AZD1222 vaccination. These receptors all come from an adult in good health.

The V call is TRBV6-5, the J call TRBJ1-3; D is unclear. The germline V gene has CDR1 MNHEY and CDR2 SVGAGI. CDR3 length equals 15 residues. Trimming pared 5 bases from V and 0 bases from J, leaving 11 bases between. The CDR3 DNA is TGTGCCAGCAGTCTTACAAGGGCCTCTGGAAACACCATATATTTT. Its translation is CASSLTRASGNTIYF.

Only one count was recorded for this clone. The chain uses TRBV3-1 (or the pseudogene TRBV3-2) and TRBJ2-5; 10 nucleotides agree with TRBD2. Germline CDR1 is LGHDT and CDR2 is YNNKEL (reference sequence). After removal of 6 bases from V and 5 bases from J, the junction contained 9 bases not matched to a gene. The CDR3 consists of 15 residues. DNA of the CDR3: TGTGCCAGCAGTCACTCCGGGACTAGCGAGGAGACCCAGTACTTC. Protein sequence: CASSHSGTSEETQYF.

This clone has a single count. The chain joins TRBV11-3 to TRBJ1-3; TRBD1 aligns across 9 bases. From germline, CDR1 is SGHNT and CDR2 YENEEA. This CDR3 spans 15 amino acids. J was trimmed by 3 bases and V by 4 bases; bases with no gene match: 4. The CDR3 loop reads CASSSGQGNGNTIYF. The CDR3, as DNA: TGTGCCAGCAGCTCCGGACAGGGGAATGGAAACACCATATATTTT.

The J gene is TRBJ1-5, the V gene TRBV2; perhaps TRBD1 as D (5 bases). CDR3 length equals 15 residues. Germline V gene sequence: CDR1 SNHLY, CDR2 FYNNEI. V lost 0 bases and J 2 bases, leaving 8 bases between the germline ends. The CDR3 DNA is TGTGCCAGCAGTGAAGCGCAAGGGGGCAATCAGCCCCAGCATTTT. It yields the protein CASSEAQGGNQPQHF.

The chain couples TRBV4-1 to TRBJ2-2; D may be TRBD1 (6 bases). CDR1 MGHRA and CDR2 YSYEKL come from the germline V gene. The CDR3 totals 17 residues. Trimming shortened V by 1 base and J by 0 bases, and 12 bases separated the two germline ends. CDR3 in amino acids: CASSQAPGHPNTGELFF. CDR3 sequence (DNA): TGCGCCAGCAGCCAAGCACCGGGACACCCGAACACCGGGGAGCTGTTTTTT.

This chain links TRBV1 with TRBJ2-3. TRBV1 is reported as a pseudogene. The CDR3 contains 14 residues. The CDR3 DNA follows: TGCACCAGCAGCCATAGGGACCACACAGATACGCAGTATTTT. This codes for CTSSHRDHTDTQYF.

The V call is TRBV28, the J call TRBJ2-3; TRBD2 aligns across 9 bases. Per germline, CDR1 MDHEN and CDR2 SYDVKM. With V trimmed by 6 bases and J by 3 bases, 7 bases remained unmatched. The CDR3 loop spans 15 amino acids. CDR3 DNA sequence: TGTGCCAGCAGGGCTAGCGGGAAAGTAACAGATACGCAGTATTTT. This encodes CASRASGKVTDTQYF.

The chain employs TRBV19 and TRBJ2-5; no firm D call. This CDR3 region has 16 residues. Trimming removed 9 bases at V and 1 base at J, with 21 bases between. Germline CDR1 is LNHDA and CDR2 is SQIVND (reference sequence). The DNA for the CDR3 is TGTGCCAGCCCTTACCCGCTCCCCACTGCCCAAGAGACCCAGTACTTC. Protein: CASPYPLPTAQETQYF.

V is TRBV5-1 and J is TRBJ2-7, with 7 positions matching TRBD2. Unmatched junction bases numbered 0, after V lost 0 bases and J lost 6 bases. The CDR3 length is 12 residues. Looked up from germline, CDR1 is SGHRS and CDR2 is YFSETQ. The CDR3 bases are TGCGCCAGCAGCTTGGGGGAGGGCGAGCAGTACTTC. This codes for CASSLGEGEQYF.

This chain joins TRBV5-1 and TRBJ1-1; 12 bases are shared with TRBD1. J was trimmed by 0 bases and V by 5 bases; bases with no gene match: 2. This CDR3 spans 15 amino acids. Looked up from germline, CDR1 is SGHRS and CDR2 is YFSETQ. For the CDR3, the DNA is TGCGCCAGCAGGGGACAGGGGGCGGTGAACACTGAAGCTTTCTTT. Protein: CASRGQGAVNTEAFF. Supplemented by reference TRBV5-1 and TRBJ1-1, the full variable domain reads KAGVTQTPRYLIKTRGQQVTLSCSPISGHRSVSWYQQTPGQGLQFLFEYFSETQRNKGNFPGRFSGRQFSNSRSEMNVSTLELGDSALYLCASRGQGAVNTEAFFGQGTRLTVV.

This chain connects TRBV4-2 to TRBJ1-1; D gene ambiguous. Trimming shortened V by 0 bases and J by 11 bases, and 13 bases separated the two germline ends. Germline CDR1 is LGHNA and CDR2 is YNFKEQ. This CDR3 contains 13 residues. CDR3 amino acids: CASSQEGPKVAFF. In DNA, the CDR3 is TGTGCCAGCAGCCAAGAAGGACCCAAAGTGGCTTTCTTT.

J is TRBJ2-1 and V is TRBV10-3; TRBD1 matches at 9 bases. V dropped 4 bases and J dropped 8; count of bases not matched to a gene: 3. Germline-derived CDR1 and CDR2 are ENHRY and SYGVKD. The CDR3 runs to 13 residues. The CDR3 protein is CAISGTGVDEQFF. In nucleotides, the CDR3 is TGTGCCATCAGTGGGACAGGGGTGGATGAGCAGTTCTTC.